This T cell receptor beta chain stems from a study of T cells in Graves' hyperthyroidism and ophthalmopathy. This clonotype has a count of ten or more. Its antigen is still unknown. Whole-study results and caveats: Blood also carried most thyroid clonotypes expanded above 0.001. Ophthalmopathy was distinguished from stable hyperthyroidism by 13 V-J signatures.

The CDR3 extends over 15 amino acids. V lost 0 bases, J lost 5 bases, and 8 bases lay in between. RNA transcripts served as the template for amplifying TCR beta CDR3 regions. The TCR CDR3 was amplified in a first-round RT-PCR using the HTBI primer set. TCRdb re-called the multiplex PCR reads through MiXCR, storing one row per CDR3 protein. The table has around 180,000 distinct CDR3 sequences, about 17% seen once. The receptor was derived from a woman in her 50s with Graves' hyperthyroidism. The J gene is TRBJ1-6, the V gene TRBV12-3 or TRBV12-4, with D perhaps matching TRBD1 (5 bases). Sequencing used blood. CDR3 nucleotides: TGTGCCAGCAGTTTAGCCGGGACGGATAATTCACCCCTCCACTTT. The encoded protein is CASSLAGTDNSPLHF.